This T cell receptor (beta chain) was sequenced in a study of neurological immune-mediated disorders. The CDR3 is 13 residues long. V lost 4 bases and J lost 5, with 9 bases in between. Germline V gene data show CDR1 as SGHTA and CDR2 as FQGNSA. This clonotype was recorded at least ten times. Its antigen remains unidentified. Whole-study results and caveats: Among 34 multiple sclerosis patients, 18 had repertoires that phylogenetic grouping placed in one related-CDR3 cluster, a possible signature.

TCRdb fed the 5' RACE reads into MiXCR, producing one record per CDR3 protein. The profile shows 55,000 to 65,000 distinct CDR3 sequences, approximately 3.5% of them singletons. V usage is TRBV7-2 and J usage is TRBJ1-5; no clear D gene. The material sequenced was PBMCs. This clonotype was sampled from a woman in her thirties with multiple sclerosis. The CDR3 DNA reads as TGTGCCAGCAGCTCCTACACGGATCAGCCCCAGCATTTT. It encodes CASSSYTDQPQHF.